This T cell receptor (beta chain) was captured by sequencing in a study of T cell repertoires in cytomegalovirus infection. There are a few counts of this clonotype. The V gene lost 7 bases and the J gene lost 7 bases, with 14 bases spanning the gap. This CDR3 spans 13 amino acids. CDR1 and CDR2 (germline): SNHLY, FYNNEI. TCRdb re-called the reads with MiXCR, one entry per CDR3 protein. This table holds around 530,000 distinct CDR3 sequences, around 27% found once. The clonotype was recovered from a human donor in good health (CMV status not recorded). Some clones in this sample may be carry-over from other donors' samples. V gene TRBV2 combines with J gene TRBJ2-4; D remains ambiguous. Input material: PBMCs. The DNA for the CDR3 is TGTGCCAGCACATCAGCATTTCGGAACATTCAGTACTTC. This translates into CASTSAFRNIQYF. Filled out from reference TRBV2 and TRBJ2-4, the complete variable domain reads EPEVTQTPSHQVTQMGQEVILRCVPISNHLYFYWYRQILGQKVEFLVSFYNNEISEKSEIFDDQFSVERPDGSNFTLKIRSTKLEDSAMYFCASTSAFRNIQYFGAGTRLSVL.